This TCR beta chain appears in the sequencing data of a study of cytomegalovirus exposure and HLA in healthy donors. The J segment lost 4 bases and the V segment lost 6 bases, leaving 8 bases of the junction unmatched. Germline V gene lookup returns CDR1 MDHEN and CDR2 SYDVKM. The CDR3 is 16 residues long. Primers: 60 Vbeta forward and 13 Jbeta reverse. The data were produced by immunoSEQ multiplex PCR, yet TCRdb's version contains in-frame clones alone and is incomplete. The profile covers around 100,000 clones, with 80% to 85% appearing a single time and about 4.4% taken by the ten largest. The TCR comes from a woman between 70 and 85 years old in good health and CMV-seropositive. The chain links TRBV28 to TRBJ2-1, with 11 bases that match TRBD2. The sequencing sample was made of PBMCs. The CDR3: CASSSIAGGRYNEQFF. The CDR3 coding sequence is TGTGCCAGCAGCTCCATAGCGGGAGGGCGTTACAATGAGCAGTTCTTC.